The following is a T cell receptor beta chain sequence with its context. The data were obtained in a study of blood T cell repertoires in COVID-19. Study at large: Nucleic acid was either cDNA or gDNA, and it came from T cells, B-cell-depleted T cells, or PBMCs.

Germline V gene lookup returns CDR1 SGHTS and CDR2 YDEGEE. This CDR3 is built from 15 residues. V gave up 0 bases and J gave up 5 bases; unmatched junction bases: 5. Original processing notes: Quantification of nucleated cells was approximated via reference gene primer amplification. Sequencing used immunoSEQ multiplex PCR; TCRdb keeps in-frame clones, though not all of them. V and J calls and clone size are as listed in that table; D and trimming were resolved from the DNA. This table has approximately 360,000 clones, 85% to 90% appearing once. The sequencing input was peripheral blood. This sequence was found in a young man with active or convalescent COVID-19. The gene calls are TRBV5-8 and TRBJ2-7; 10 bases are shared with TRBD1. This CDR3 is CASSLVLGQGNEQYF. The DNA for the CDR3 is TGTGCCAGCAGCTTGGTTTTGGGACAGGGGAACGAGCAGTACTTC.